Shown below are 24 T cell receptor beta chains from a single sample sequenced in a study of blood T cell repertoires in COVID-19. TCRdb's table, derived via immunoSEQ multiplex PCR, lists solely in-frame clones and lacks some. Of around 150,000 clones in the sample, 86% are singletons; the top ten hold around 8.2%. Material for sequencing was peripheral blood. The receptors originated from a man in his 60s with acute or convalescent COVID-19.

This rearrangement joins TRBV30 to TRBJ1-6; TRBD1 might be the D (5 bases). The germline CDR1 and CDR2 sequences are GTSNPN and SVGIG (reference sequence). V was cut by 5 bases and J by 9 bases, with 17 bases left in between. The CDR3 covers 14 residues. The CDR3 DNA is TGTGCCTGGCGGGGGAAGGGTCTGGGTTCACCCCTCCACTTT. It yields the protein CAWRGKGLGSPLHF.

The chain has TRBV29-1 and TRBJ1-4; no reliable D call. CDR1 SQVTM and CDR2 ANQGSEA come from the germline V gene. Trimming stripped 3 bases from V and 7 bases from J, with 12 bases between. This CDR3 has 13 amino acids. CDR3: CSVDFGEGEKLFF. CDR3 DNA: TGCAGCGTTGACTTTGGGGAGGGTGAAAAACTGTTTTTT.

The chain carries TRBV27 and TRBJ1-6; 9 bases match TRBD1. Germline values: CDR1 MNHEY, CDR2 SMNVEV (reference sequence). The length of the CDR3 is 17 residues. J was trimmed by 5 bases and V by 6 bases; bases with no gene match: 11. This chain's CDR3 is CASRSHRGLRDNSPLHF. The CDR3 region has the DNA TGTGCCAGCAGGTCCCACAGGGGGCTTCGAGATAATTCACCCCTCCACTTT.

The chain has TRBV10-3 and TRBJ1-4; TRBD1 aligns across 8 bases. This CDR3 comprises 14 residues. Trimming cost V 0 bases and J 8 bases; bases outside gene matches: 2. Germline CDR1 is ENHRY and CDR2 is SYGVKD. The CDR3 loop reads CAISESGQDEKLFF. CDR3 bases: TGTGCCATCAGTGAGTCGGGACAGGACGAAAAACTGTTTTTT.

The chain joins TRBV3-1 (or the pseudogene TRBV3-2) to TRBJ1-5; D possibly corresponds to TRBD1 (5 bases). Germline-derived CDR1 and CDR2 are LGHDT and YNNKEL (reference sequence). V lost 1 base, J lost 6 bases, and 19 bases lay in between. CDR3 length equals 17 residues. As DNA, the CDR3 is TGTGCCAGCAGCCAAGGTCCTGGCAGGGTAGAAAGTCAGCCCCAGCATTTT. Translating it yields CASSQGPGRVESQPQHF.

V is TRBV5-4 and J is TRBJ2-1; maybe TRBD1 (5 bases). Germline CDR1 reads SGHNT; CDR2 reads YYREEE (reference sequence). This CDR3 region has 15 residues. V was trimmed by 0 bases and J by 7 bases, leaving 14 bases between them. The CDR3 bases are TGTGCCAGCAGCTTGGTGGGTACAGGTAGGAATGAGCAGTTCTTC. It translates to CASSLVGTGRNEQFF.

The rearrangement links TRBV5-1 to TRBJ1-1; no firm D call. V dropped 6 bases and J dropped 10 bases, with 22 bases sitting between them. The CDR3 has 14 amino acids. Per the germline V gene, CDR1 is SGHRS and CDR2 is YFSETQ. The CDR3 region is CASTPNREISLAFF. In DNA form, the CDR3 reads TGCGCCAGCACCCCCAACCGGGAGATCTCCTTAGCTTTCTTT.

The genes are TRBV27 and TRBJ2-3; D is ambiguous. The CDR3 sequence is 14 residues long. Trimming removed 6 bases at V and 3 bases at J, with 13 bases between. CDR1 and CDR2 (germline): MNHEY, SMNVEV (reference sequence). This chain's CDR3 is CASSPVAGTDTQYF. For the CDR3, the DNA is TGTGCCAGCAGCCCGGTGGCCGGGACAGATACGCAGTATTTT.

The CDR3 is CSVEGAPGGSGANVLTF. The CDR3 bases are TGCAGCGTTGAAGGGGCTCCGGGAGGCTCTGGGGCCAACGTCCTGACTTTC. The J gene is TRBJ2-6, the V gene TRBV29-1; 7 nucleotides agree with TRBD2. Trimming took 1 base from V and 0 from J; bases not matched to a gene: 6. Germline CDR1 is SQVTM and CDR2 is ANQGSEA. This CDR3 is built from 17 residues.

The chain couples TRBV5-1 to TRBJ2-7, with TRBD2 matching 8 bases. Germline V gene data show CDR1 as SGHRS and CDR2 as YFSETQ. The J segment lost 3 bases and the V segment lost 5 bases, leaving 13 bases of the junction unmatched. The CDR3 is made up of 16 amino acids. CDR3 region: CASSRTSRLLFYEQYF. The CDR3 nucleotides are TGCGCCAGCAGTCGGACTAGCCGATTACTCTTCTACGAGCAGTACTTC.

The rearrangement joins TRBV11-2 to TRBJ2-3, with D unclear. V gave up 1 base and J gave up 5 bases, with 7 bases separating them. CDR1 SGHAT and CDR2 FQNNGV come from the germline V gene. The length of the CDR3 is 13 residues. CDR3: CASSLVLRDTQYF. DNA of the CDR3: TGTGCCAGCAGCTTAGTTCTGCGAGATACGCAGTATTTT.

The V call is TRBV25-1, the J call TRBJ1-3; possible D gene TRBD1, 5 bases. The CDR3 has 16 residues. Germline V gene data show CDR1 as MGHDK and CDR2 as SYGVNS. V lost 5 bases, J lost 3 bases, and 17 bases lay in between. The CDR3 DNA sequence: TGTGCCAGCAGTCGTACGGGGGGGATAGGTGGAAACACCATATATTTT. It specifies CASSRTGGIGGNTIYF.

V is TRBV19 and J is TRBJ1-1, with D hard to call. From germline, CDR1 is LNHDA and CDR2 SQIVND (reference sequence). This CDR3 has 14 amino acids. V shed 10 bases and J shed 0 bases, with 15 bases lying between them. CDR3 in DNA: TGTGCCACCTCCCAGGCTTTTTTGAACACTGAAGCTTTCTTT. This gives the protein CATSQAFLNTEAFF.

The rearrangement joins TRBV15 to TRBJ2-1, with TRBD2 matching over 7 bases. V was clipped by 3 bases and J by 7 bases; unmatched bases: 6. The germline V gene encodes CDR1 LNHNV and CDR2 YYDKDF (reference sequence). This CDR3 comprises 14 residues. The CDR3 DNA sequence: TGTGCCACCAGCAGGGGAGGGAAGGGGAATGAGCAGTTCTTC. Residues: CATSRGGKGNEQFF.

This sequence joins TRBV5-1 and TRBJ2-3; D might be TRBD2 (6 bases). Deletions cut 4 bases from V and 0 bases from J, with 9 bases between. This CDR3 is 14 amino acids long. Per the germline V gene, CDR1 is SGHRS and CDR2 is YFSETQ. This CDR3 reads CASSLEGSTDTQYF. The DNA of the CDR3 is TGCGCCAGCAGCCTGGAGGGGAGCACAGATACGCAGTATTTT.

In its sample, this clone was seen once. The V call is TRBV19, the J call TRBJ2-3, with TRBD1 identical over 8 bases. Germline V gene lookup returns CDR1 LNHDA and CDR2 SQIVND (reference sequence). V shed 5 bases, J shed 5 bases, and the junction held 6 bases outside the gene matches. CDR3 length: 14 residues. The CDR3 DNA follows: TGTGCCAGTAGTGGGCAGGGGGCTAGAGATACGCAGTATTTT. Amino acid sequence: CASSGQGARDTQYF.

CDR3 bases: TGCGCCAGCAGCCCCAGCGGGAGAGTGTACAATGAGCAGTTCTTC. The encoded protein is CASSPSGRVYNEQFF. The chain uses TRBV5-1 and TRBJ2-1; 8 nucleotides line up with TRBD2. Losses at the gene ends were 4 bases for V and 4 bases for J; bases not matched to a gene: 7. Germline loops: CDR1 SGHRS, CDR2 YFSETQ. The CDR3 contains 15 residues.

The chain is built from TRBV19 and TRBJ1-1; TRBD1 might be the D (6 bases). Germline CDR1 and CDR2: LNHDA and SQIVND (reference sequence). The CDR3 spans 13 residues. Deletions cut 9 bases from V and 3 bases from J, with 14 bases between. DNA for the CDR3: TGTGCCAGGCCCGCCCCAGGGGACACTGAAGCTTTCTTT. Protein sequence: CARPAPGDTEAFF.

This sequence joins TRBV27 and TRBJ2-7; D might be TRBD2 (6 bases). The length of the CDR3 is 12 residues. Germline CDR1 is MNHEY and CDR2 is SMNVEV (reference sequence). Trimming stripped 7 bases from V and 7 bases from J, with 14 bases between. Here the CDR3 DNA reads TGTGCCAGCATGACGGGAGTGAGGGAGCAGTACTTC. It specifies CASMTGVREQYF.

The V and J genes are TRBV5-4 and TRBJ2-7; D might be TRBD1 (8 bases). Per germline, CDR1 SGHNT and CDR2 YYREEE (reference sequence). Trimming stripped 5 bases from V and 7 bases from J, with 31 bases between. This CDR3 is 18 amino acids long. The CDR3: CASSPGTGRGGIVGEQYF. DNA for the CDR3: TGTGCCAGCAGTCCCGGGACAGGTAGGGGAGGGATCGTGGGGGAGCAGTACTTC.

This chain connects TRBV2 to TRBJ2-5; possibly TRBD2 for D (6 bases). V was trimmed by 7 bases and J by 3 bases, leaving 33 bases between them. CDR1 and CDR2 from the germline V gene are SNHLY and FYNNEI. The CDR3 has 20 residues. The CDR3 nucleotides read TGTGCCAGCACCCCGCTCAAGCCTTCGGCCCCGGGGGTTTCGGAAGAGACCCAGTACTTC. Protein sequence: CASTPLKPSAPGVSEETQYF.

The genes are TRBV2 and TRBJ2-1; 9 nucleotides align to TRBD2. Germline values: CDR1 SNHLY, CDR2 FYNNEI. CDR3 length equals 14 residues. Trimming removed 8 bases from V and 6 bases from J; junction bases left unmatched: 8. Here the CDR3 DNA reads TGTGCCAGCGTAGGGACTAGCTCCGCCAATGAGCAGTTCTTC. This encodes CASVGTSSANEQFF.

In its sample, this clone was seen a few times. The chain has TRBV6-5 and TRBJ1-1; maybe TRBD1 (6 bases). Germline CDR1 and CDR2: MNHEY and SVGAGI. The CDR3 is 11 amino acids. Trimming cost V 8 bases and J 6 bases, with 10 bases left between them. The CDR3 protein is CASGRGSEAFF. The CDR3 region has the DNA TGTGCCAGCGGTAGGGGGTCTGAAGCTTTCTTT.

This sequence joins TRBV5-1 and TRBJ2-2, with TRBD1 matching 8 bases. V lost 4 bases to trimming and J lost 1 base; unmatched junction nucleotides: 3. CDR3 length: 15 residues. The germline CDR1 and CDR2 sequences are SGHRS and YFSETQ. DNA of the CDR3: TGCGCCAGCAGCCCCGACAGGGGGAACACCGGGGAGCTGTTTTTT. Its translation: CASSPDRGNTGELFF.